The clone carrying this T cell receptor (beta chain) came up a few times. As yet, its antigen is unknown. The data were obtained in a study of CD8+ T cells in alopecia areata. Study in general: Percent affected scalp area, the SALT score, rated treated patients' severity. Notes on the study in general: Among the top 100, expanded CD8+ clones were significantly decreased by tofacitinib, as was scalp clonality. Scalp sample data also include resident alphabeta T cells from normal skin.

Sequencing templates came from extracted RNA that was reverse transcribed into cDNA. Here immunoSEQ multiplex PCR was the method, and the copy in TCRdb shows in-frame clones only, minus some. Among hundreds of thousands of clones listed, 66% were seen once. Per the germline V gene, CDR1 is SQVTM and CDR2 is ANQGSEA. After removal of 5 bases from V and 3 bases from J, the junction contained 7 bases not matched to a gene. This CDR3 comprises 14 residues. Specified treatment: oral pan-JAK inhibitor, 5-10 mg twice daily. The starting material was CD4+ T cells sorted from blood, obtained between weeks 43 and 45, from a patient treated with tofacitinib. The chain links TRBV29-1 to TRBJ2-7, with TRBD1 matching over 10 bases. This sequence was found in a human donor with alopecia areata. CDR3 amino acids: CSVSGQGSDYEQYF. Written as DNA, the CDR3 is TGCAGCGTTTCGGGACAGGGGTCCGACTACGAGCAGTACTTC.